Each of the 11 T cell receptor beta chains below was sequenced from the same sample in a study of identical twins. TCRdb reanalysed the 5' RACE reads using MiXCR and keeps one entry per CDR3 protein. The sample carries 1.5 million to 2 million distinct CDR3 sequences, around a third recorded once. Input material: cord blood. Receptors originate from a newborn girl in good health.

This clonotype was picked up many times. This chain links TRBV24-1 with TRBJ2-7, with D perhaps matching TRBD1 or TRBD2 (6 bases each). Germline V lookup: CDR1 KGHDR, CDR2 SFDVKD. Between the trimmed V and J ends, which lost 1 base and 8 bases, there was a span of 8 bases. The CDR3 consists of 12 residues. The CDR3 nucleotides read TGTGCCACCAGTGATTTCCGGGGGCAGCAGTACTTC. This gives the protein CATSDFRGQQYF.

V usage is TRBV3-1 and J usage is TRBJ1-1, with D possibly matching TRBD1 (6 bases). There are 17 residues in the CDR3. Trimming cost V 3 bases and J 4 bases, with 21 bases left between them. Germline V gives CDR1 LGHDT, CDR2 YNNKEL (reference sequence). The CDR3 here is CASSHLAIGNRVTEAFF. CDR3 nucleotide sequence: TGTGCCAGCAGCCATTTGGCCATCGGGAACAGGGTCACTGAAGCTTTCTTT.

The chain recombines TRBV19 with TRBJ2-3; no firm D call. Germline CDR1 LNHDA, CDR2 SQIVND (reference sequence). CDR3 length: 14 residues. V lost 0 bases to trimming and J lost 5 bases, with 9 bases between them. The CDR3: CASSIDDSGDTQYF. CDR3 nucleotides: TGTGCCAGTAGTATAGATGATTCGGGAGATACGCAGTATTTT.

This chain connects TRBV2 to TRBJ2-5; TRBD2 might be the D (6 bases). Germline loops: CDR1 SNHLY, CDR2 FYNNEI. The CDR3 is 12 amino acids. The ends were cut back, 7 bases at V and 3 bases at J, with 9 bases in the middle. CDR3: CASIRTKETQYF. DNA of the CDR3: TGTGCCAGCATTAGGACTAAAGAGACCCAGTACTTC. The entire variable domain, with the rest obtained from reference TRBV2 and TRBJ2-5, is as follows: EPEVTQTPSHQVTQMGQEVILRCVPISNHLYFYWYRQILGQKVEFLVSFYNNEISEKSEIFDDQFSVERPDGSNFTLKIRSTKLEDSAMYFCASIRTKETQYFGPGTRLLVL.

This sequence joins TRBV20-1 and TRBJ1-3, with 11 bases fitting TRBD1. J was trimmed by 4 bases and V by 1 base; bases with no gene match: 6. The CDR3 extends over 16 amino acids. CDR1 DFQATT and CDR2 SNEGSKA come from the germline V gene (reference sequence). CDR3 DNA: TGCAGTGCTAGAGGTGGACAGGGGGCGAGAGGAAACACCATATATTTT. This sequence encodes CSARGGQGARGNTIYF.

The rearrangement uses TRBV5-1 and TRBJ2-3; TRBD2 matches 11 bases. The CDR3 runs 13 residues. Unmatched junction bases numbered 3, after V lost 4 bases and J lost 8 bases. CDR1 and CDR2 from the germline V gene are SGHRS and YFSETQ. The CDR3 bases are TGCGCCAGCAGCCTCGGGACTAGCGGTACGCAGTATTTT. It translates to CASSLGTSGTQYF. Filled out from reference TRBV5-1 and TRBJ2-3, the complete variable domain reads KAGVTQTPRYLIKTRGQQVTLSCSPISGHRSVSWYQQTPGQGLQFLFEYFSETQRNKGNFPGRFSGRQFSNSRSEMNVSTLELGDSALYLCASSLGTSGTQYFGPGTRLTVL.

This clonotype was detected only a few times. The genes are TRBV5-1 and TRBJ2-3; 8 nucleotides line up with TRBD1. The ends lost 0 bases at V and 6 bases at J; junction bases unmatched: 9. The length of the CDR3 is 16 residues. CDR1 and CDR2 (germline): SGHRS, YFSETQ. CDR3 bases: TGCGCCAGCAGCTTGGATCTCAGGGGGCGCGGTGATACGCAGTATTTT. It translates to CASSLDLRGRGDTQYF.

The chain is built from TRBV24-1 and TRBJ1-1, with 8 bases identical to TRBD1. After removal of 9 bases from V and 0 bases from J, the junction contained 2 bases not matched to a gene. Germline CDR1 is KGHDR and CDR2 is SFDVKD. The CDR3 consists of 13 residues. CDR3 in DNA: TGTGCCACCGGGACAGGAATGAACACTGAAGCTTTCTTT. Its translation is CATGTGMNTEAFF.

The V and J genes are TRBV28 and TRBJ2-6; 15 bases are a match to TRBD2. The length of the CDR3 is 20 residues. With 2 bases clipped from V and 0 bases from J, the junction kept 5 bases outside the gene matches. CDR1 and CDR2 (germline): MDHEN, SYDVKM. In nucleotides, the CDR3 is TGTGCCAGCAGTTTAATCGGACTAGCGGGAGGGGTCTCTGGGGCCAACGTCCTGACTTTC. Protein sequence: CASSLIGLAGGVSGANVLTF.

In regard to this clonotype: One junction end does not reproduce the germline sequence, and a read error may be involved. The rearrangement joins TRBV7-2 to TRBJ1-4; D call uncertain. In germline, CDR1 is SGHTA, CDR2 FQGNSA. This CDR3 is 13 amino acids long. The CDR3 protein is CAGSIRDNEKLFF. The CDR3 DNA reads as TGTGCCGGCAGCATCCGGGATAATGAAAAACTGTTTTTT.

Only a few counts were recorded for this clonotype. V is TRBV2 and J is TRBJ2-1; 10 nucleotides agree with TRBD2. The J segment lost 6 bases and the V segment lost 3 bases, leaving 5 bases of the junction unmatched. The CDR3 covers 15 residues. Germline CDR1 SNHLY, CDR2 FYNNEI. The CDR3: CASSDMASGGNEQFF. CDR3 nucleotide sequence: TGTGCCAGCAGTGACATGGCTAGCGGGGGCAATGAGCAGTTCTTC.